The clone carrying this T cell receptor (beta chain) was found a few times. This sample stems from a study of human thymus T cells. Obtained as resections during corrective heart surgery, the thymus tissue was then studied. Having surgery to correct congenital heart defects, healthy Finnish infants acted as the donors. V lost 3 bases, J lost 12 bases, and 9 bases lay in between. Per germline, CDR1 MDHEN and CDR2 SYDVKM. The CDR3 is 12 residues long. The assay was immunoSEQ multiplex PCR, and TCRdb's table has in-frame clones only and misses some. The table includes 120,000 or so clones, over 85% detected once.

The chain joins TRBV28 to TRBJ1-6; D unresolved. The TCR comes from a boy under two years old with a congenital heart defect but otherwise immunologically healthy. The source material was thymus tissue. The CDR3 reads CASSFVVVPLHF. The CDR3 DNA follows: TGTGCCAGCAGTTTTGTGGTCGTACCCCTCCACTTT.